The 22 T cell receptor beta chains below all came from one sample that was sequenced in a study of shared clonotypes between healthy human individuals. Here immunoSEQ multiplex PCR was the method, and the copy in TCRdb shows in-frame clones only, minus some. Found here are around 2.5 million clones, roughly 93% of them singletons; the top ten hold about 0.38%. The sequenced sample was naive CD4+ T cells from PBMCs. Subset in this sample: CD45RA+ positively selected. Every receptor here comes from a man younger than 35 in good health. Some clones in this sample may be carry-over from other donors' samples.

This chain joins TRBV28 and TRBJ2-7; tentatively, D is TRBD2 (5 bases). The V gene lost 6 bases and the J gene lost 7 bases, with 13 bases spanning the gap. CDR1 MDHEN and CDR2 SYDVKM come from the germline V gene. The CDR3 has 12 amino acids. The CDR3 coding sequence is TGTGCCAGCAGATCCCCGGGAAGGGAGCAGTACTTC. Its translation is CASRSPGREQYF.

The genes are TRBV10-3 and TRBJ1-1; 8 bases match TRBD1. The CDR3 loop spans 13 amino acids. Trimming removed 6 bases from V and 5 bases from J; junction bases left unmatched: 5. Germline assignment: CDR1 ENHRY and CDR2 SYGVKD. CDR3 amino acids: CAISQGAGTEAFF. DNA of the CDR3: TGTGCCATCAGCCAGGGGGCTGGGACTGAAGCTTTCTTT.

This rearrangement joins TRBV9 to TRBJ1-2, with 10 nucleotides matching TRBD1. This CDR3 is built from 17 residues. V trimming: 3 bases; J trimming: 3 bases; junction bases outside the gene matches: 11. Per the germline V gene, CDR1 is SGDLS and CDR2 is YYNGEE. The CDR3 DNA reads as TGTGCCAGCAGCGCACGAGACAGGGGGCTAGGACACTATGGCTACACCTTC. It is translated as CASSARDRGLGHYGYTF.

The V gene is TRBV6-6, the J gene TRBJ2-7, with unresolved D. This CDR3 contains 15 residues. Germline CDR1 and CDR2: MNHNY and SVGAGI (reference sequence). Deletions cut 6 bases from V and 0 bases from J, with 15 bases between. The CDR3 DNA reads TGTGCCAGCAGCCTCAGAGCGTACACCTCCTACGAGCAGTACTTC. Translation: CASSLRAYTSYEQYF.

This chain links TRBV30 with TRBJ1-2; D is unresolved. V was trimmed by 3 bases and J by 6 bases, leaving 14 bases between them. CDR1 GTSNPN and CDR2 SVGIG come from the germline V gene (reference sequence). The CDR3 covers 13 residues. CDR3 sequence reads: CAWSRGHPNGYTF. CDR3 coding DNA: TGTGCCTGGAGCCGAGGGCATCCGAATGGCTACACCTTC.

The V gene is TRBV11-3, the J gene TRBJ2-1; D is ambiguous. The germline gives CDR1 SGHNT, CDR2 YENEEA. The CDR3 runs to 17 residues. Trimming stripped 1 base from V and 0 bases from J, with 13 bases between. CDR3 sequence: CASSLASRADSYNEQFF. As DNA, the CDR3 is TGTGCCAGCAGCTTAGCCTCTAGGGCAGACTCCTACAATGAGCAGTTCTTC.

This rearrangement joins TRBV5-1 to TRBJ2-6; perhaps TRBD1 as D (5 bases). Trimming left V 4 bases short and J 0 bases short, with 14 bases between. The length of the CDR3 is 17 residues. From germline, CDR1 is SGHRS and CDR2 YFSETQ. This CDR3 is CASSHRDRGSGANVLTF. CDR3 bases: TGCGCCAGCAGCCACAGAGATAGGGGCTCTGGGGCCAACGTCCTGACTTTC. The full variable domain, with the rest looked up from reference TRBV5-1 and TRBJ2-6, is KAGVTQTPRYLIKTRGQQVTLSCSPISGHRSVSWYQQTPGQGLQFLFEYFSETQRNKGNFPGRFSGRQFSNSRSEMNVSTLELGDSALYLCASSHRDRGSGANVLTFGAGSRLTVL.

The rearrangement links TRBV29-1 to TRBJ2-3; TRBD1 matches 11 bases. V trimming: 6 bases; J trimming: 4 bases; junction bases outside the gene matches: 6. This CDR3 comprises 14 residues. Germline CDR1 and CDR2: SQVTM and ANQGSEA. This CDR3 reads CSVVRDRGADTQYF. DNA of the CDR3: TGCAGCGTCGTCCGGGACAGGGGGGCAGATACGCAGTATTTT.

This rearrangement joins TRBV5-1 to TRBJ2-5, with D possibly being TRBD1 (5 bases). V lost 0 bases and J lost 5, with 17 bases in between. The CDR3 loop spans 16 amino acids. CDR1 and CDR2 from the germline V gene are SGHRS and YFSETQ. The CDR3 sequence: CASSLGLTGKGETQYF. The CDR3, as DNA: TGCGCCAGCAGCTTGGGGCTGACTGGGAAGGGGGAGACCCAGTACTTC. The whole variable domain, remainder taken from reference TRBV5-1 and TRBJ2-5, is KAGVTQTPRYLIKTRGQQVTLSCSPISGHRSVSWYQQTPGQGLQFLFEYFSETQRNKGNFPGRFSGRQFSNSRSEMNVSTLELGDSALYLCASSLGLTGKGETQYFGPGTRLLVL.

The chain combines TRBV14 with TRBJ2-1; 13 bases agree with TRBD2. Trimming removed 4 bases from V and 5 bases from J; junction bases left unmatched: 2. CDR3 length equals 15 residues. CDR1 is SGHDN and CDR2 is FVKESK in the germline V gene. CDR3 residues: CASSLGTSGNNEQFF. For the CDR3, the DNA is TGTGCCAGCAGCCTAGGGACTAGCGGGAACAATGAGCAGTTCTTC. The full variable domain, with the rest looked up from reference TRBV14 and TRBJ2-1, is EAGVTQFPSHSVIEKGQTVTLRCDPISGHDNLYWYRRVMGKEIKFLLHFVKESKQDESGMPNNRFLAERTGGTYSTLKVQPAELEDSGVYFCASSLGTSGNNEQFFGPGTRLTVL.

This chain links TRBV5-1 with TRBJ2-7; unclear D gene. The CDR3 contains 13 residues. Germline V gene sequence: CDR1 SGHRS, CDR2 YFSETQ. The V end lost 1 base, the J end lost 2 bases, and 7 bases lay between the germline ends. The CDR3 protein is CASSLLGTYEQYF. The DNA for the CDR3 is TGCGCCAGCAGCTTGCTGGGCACCTACGAGCAGTACTTC.

V usage is TRBV19 and J usage is TRBJ2-1; 10 bases line up with TRBD2. The CDR3 extends over 14 amino acids. J lost 5 bases, V lost 6 bases, and 4 bases had no gene match. Germline V gives CDR1 LNHDA, CDR2 SQIVND (reference sequence). The CDR3, as DNA: TGTGCCAGTAGGGAAGCGGGAGGGGACAATGAGCAGTTCTTC. Protein sequence: CASREAGGDNEQFF.

J is TRBJ2-4 and V is TRBV5-1, with D perhaps TRBD2 (5 bases). V gave up 3 bases and J gave up 6 bases, with 13 bases separating them. Germline CDR1 SGHRS, CDR2 YFSETQ. This CDR3 has 14 residues. In DNA, the CDR3 is TGCGCCAGCAGCTGGCCGACCCGGGGAAACATTCAGTACTTC. Encoded protein: CASSWPTRGNIQYF.

A single count supports this clone. This rearrangement joins TRBV11-2 to TRBJ1-1; possibly TRBD1 for D (5 bases). V gave up 1 base and J gave up 4 bases, with 13 bases separating them. Germline CDR1 reads SGHAT; CDR2 reads FQNNGV. This CDR3 region has 15 residues. The CDR3 protein is CASSLGQGFGTEAFF. The CDR3 DNA is TGTGCCAGCAGCTTAGGCCAGGGATTCGGCACTGAAGCTTTCTTT.

V gene TRBV18 combines with J gene TRBJ2-3; a weak D match, TRBD2 (6 bases). The V end lost 4 bases, the J end lost 0 bases, and 8 bases lay between the germline ends. Per germline, CDR1 KGHSH and CDR2 LQKENI. The CDR3 contains 14 residues. The CDR3 loop is CASSHGTSTDTQYF. CDR3 nucleotide sequence: TGTGCCAGCTCACACGGGACTAGCACAGATACGCAGTATTTT. Supplemented by reference TRBV18 and TRBJ2-3, the full variable domain reads NAGVMQNPRHLVRRRGQEARLRCSPMKGHSHVYWYRQLPEEGLKFMVYLQKENIIDESGMPKERFSAEFPKEGPSILRIQQVVRGDSAAYFCASSHGTSTDTQYFGPGTRLTVL.

V gene TRBV14 combines with J gene TRBJ1-1, with D unclear. The CDR3 consists of 13 residues. V gave up 3 bases and J gave up 1 base, with 6 bases separating them. Germline CDR1 reads SGHDN; CDR2 reads FVKESK. CDR3 loop: CASSHEKNTEAFF. The CDR3 DNA reads as TGTGCCAGCAGCCATGAAAAGAACACTGAAGCTTTCTTT.

The V and J genes are TRBV19 and TRBJ1-2; D call uncertain. The CDR3 sequence is 15 residues long. Trimming shortened V by 7 bases and J by 1 base, and 16 bases separated the two germline ends. Germline lookup yields CDR1 LNHDA and CDR2 SQIVND (reference sequence). CDR3 bases: TGTGCCAGTACTCCGAGGGCGGAGAATAACTATGGCTACACCTTC. Its translation is CASTPRAENNYGYTF.

The chain links TRBV6-5 to TRBJ1-5, with 8 nucleotides matching TRBD1. Per germline, CDR1 MNHEY and CDR2 SVGAGI. J gave up 6 bases and V 6 bases, and 10 bases lay outside the gene matches. The CDR3 loop spans 15 amino acids. The CDR3 protein is CASSLNRGSGQPQHF. CDR3 sequence (DNA): TGTGCCAGCAGCCTTAACAGGGGGTCTGGTCAGCCCCAGCATTTT.

The gene calls are TRBV27 and TRBJ2-7; D might be TRBD1 or TRBD2, each matching 5 bases. The CDR3 consists of 17 residues. CDR1 and CDR2 (germline): MNHEY, SMNVEV (reference sequence). Trimming pared 4 bases from V and 3 bases from J, leaving 22 bases between. The CDR3 loop is CASSYSFGGGELYEQYF. CDR3 nucleotide sequence: TGTGCCAGCAGTTACTCTTTCGGTGGGGGAGAACTCTACGAGCAGTACTTC.

To note about this clone: Other DNA sequences in this specimen translate into the identical CDR3. The J gene is TRBJ1-4, the V gene TRBV6-6; TRBD1 matches at 8 bases. The CDR3 runs 15 residues. Germline loops: CDR1 MNHNY, CDR2 SVGAGI (reference sequence). With 5 bases clipped from V and 0 bases from J, the junction kept 2 bases outside the gene matches. The CDR3 loop is CASSDRGATNEKLFF. CDR3 nucleotides: TGTGCCAGCAGTGACAGGGGCGCAACTAATGAAAAACTGTTTTTT.

This sequence joins TRBV14 and TRBJ2-1; possibly TRBD2 for D (5 bases). V dropped 4 bases and J dropped 8 bases, with 9 bases sitting between them. The CDR3 runs to 12 residues. The germline gives CDR1 SGHDN, CDR2 FVKESK. The CDR3 DNA sequence: TGTGCCAGCAGCCTTCGGACTGATGAGCAGTTCTTC. Translation gives CASSLRTDEQFF.

V is TRBV20-1 and J is TRBJ2-2; no clear D gene. The length of the CDR3 is 11 residues. Germline V lookup: CDR1 DFQATT, CDR2 SNEGSKA (reference sequence). V dropped 3 bases and J dropped 4 bases, with 3 bases sitting between them. Here the CDR3 reads CSARTTGELFF. The CDR3 DNA follows: TGCAGTGCTAGGACCACCGGGGAGCTGTTTTTT.